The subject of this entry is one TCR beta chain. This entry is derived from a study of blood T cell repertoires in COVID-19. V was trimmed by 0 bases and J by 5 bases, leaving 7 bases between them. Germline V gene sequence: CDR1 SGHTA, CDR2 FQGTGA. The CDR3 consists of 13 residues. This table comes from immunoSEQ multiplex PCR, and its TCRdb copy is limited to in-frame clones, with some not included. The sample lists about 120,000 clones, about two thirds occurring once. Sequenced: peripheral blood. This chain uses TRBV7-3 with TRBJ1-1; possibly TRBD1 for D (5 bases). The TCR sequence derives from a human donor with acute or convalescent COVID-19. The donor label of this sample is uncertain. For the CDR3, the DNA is TGTGCCAGCAGCTTAACTTACAGGACTGAAGCTTTCTTT. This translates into CASSLTYRTEAFF.